The T cell receptor beta chain under discussion was sequenced for a study of blood T cell repertoires in COVID-19. Clones were read by immunoSEQ multiplex PCR, and TCRdb kept only the in-frame ones, dropping some. The data contain over 200,000 clones, around 89% of them seen just once; the ten biggest clones take up roughly 2.3%. Germline CDR1 is SGHNT and CDR2 is YYREEE (reference sequence). This CDR3 is 16 amino acids long. Trimming removed 4 bases at V and 0 bases at J, with 11 bases between. The rearrangement uses TRBV5-4 and TRBJ1-6; D remains unclear. The clonotype comes from a woman in her thirties or forties with acute COVID-19. Sequencing input: PBMCs or T cells enriched from blood (not recorded which). CDR3 sequence reads: CASSPAGSSYNSPLHF. The CDR3 coding sequence is TGTGCCAGCAGCCCGGCGGGGAGCTCCTATAATTCACCCCTCCACTTT. The variable domain in full, with the rest retrieved from reference TRBV5-4 and TRBJ1-6, is ETGVTQSPTHLIKTRGQQVTLRCSSQSGHNTVSWYQQALGQGPQFIFQYYREEENGRGNFPPRFSGLQFPNYSSELNVNALELDDSALYLCASSPAGSSYNSPLHFGNGTRLTVT.